Sequencing of this T cell receptor beta chain was carried out in a study of identical twins. TCRdb independently ran MiXCR on the 5' RACE reads; one entry per CDR3 protein. The table has some 460,000 distinct CDR3 sequences, 11% to 15% seen once. The CDR3 runs 14 residues. The V end lost 5 bases, the J end lost 0 bases, and 8 bases lay between the germline ends. The V gene's germline CDR1 is MNHNS and CDR2 SASEGT. There were only healthy Caucasians among the donors. To note about this clonotype: Its antigen remains unknown.

Findings of the study overall: The study based its conclusions on cross-sectional statistical analysis and did not follow the same donors.

In addition, the sample was reused for a study of yellow fever vaccine responses in identical twins. That work contributes: Vaccine T cell responses of twins reportedly seemed partly convergent and partly personalized.

The sample taken for sequencing was CD4+ T cells sorted from blood. The chain employs TRBV6-1 and TRBJ2-1; possibly TRBD2 for D (6 bases). The receptor comes from a woman younger than 30 in good health. The CDR3 is CASSIGGSYNEQFF. CDR3 DNA sequence: TGTGCCAGCAGTATCGGGGGCTCCTACAATGAGCAGTTCTTC.